This TCR beta chain was sequenced for a study of blood T cell repertoires in COVID-19. Turning to the study itself: Samples representing acute and convalescent COVID-19 were sourced from the United States, Italy and Spain.

Germline values: CDR1 LNHDA, CDR2 SQIVND (reference sequence). The CDR3 is made up of 15 amino acids. V was pared by 5 bases and J by 1 base, with 14 bases between. How the authors handled the data: Amplification with reference gene primers provided the estimates of nucleated cell counts. Here immunoSEQ multiplex PCR was the method, and the copy in TCRdb shows in-frame clones only, minus some. V, J and clone size reflect that table, while D and trimming were determined from the DNA. The sample lists some 38,000 clones; roughly nine tenths were seen once. Material: peripheral blood. This TCR derives from a man aged 50 to 60 with active COVID-19. The rearrangement joins TRBV19 to TRBJ1-1; maybe TRBD1 (5 bases). CDR3 sequence reads: CASSPDSYTNTEAFF. The CDR3 DNA sequence: TGTGCCAGTAGTCCCGACAGTTATACGAACACTGAAGCTTTCTTT.